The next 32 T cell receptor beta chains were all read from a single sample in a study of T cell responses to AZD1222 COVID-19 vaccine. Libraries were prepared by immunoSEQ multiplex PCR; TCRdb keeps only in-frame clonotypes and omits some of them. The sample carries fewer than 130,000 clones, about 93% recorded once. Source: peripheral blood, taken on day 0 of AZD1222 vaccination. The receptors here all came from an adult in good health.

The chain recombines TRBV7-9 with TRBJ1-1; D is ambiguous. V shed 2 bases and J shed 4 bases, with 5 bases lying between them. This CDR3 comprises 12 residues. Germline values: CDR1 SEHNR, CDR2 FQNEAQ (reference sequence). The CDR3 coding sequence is TGTGCCAGCAGCTTACTTGGCACTGAAGCTTTCTTT. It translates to CASSLLGTEAFF.

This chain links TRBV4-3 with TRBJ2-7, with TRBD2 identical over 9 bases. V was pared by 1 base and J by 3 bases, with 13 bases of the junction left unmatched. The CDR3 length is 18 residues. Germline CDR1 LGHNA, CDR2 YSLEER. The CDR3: CASSQARKGGLAIYEQYF. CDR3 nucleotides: TGCGCCAGCAGCCAAGCTCGGAAAGGCGGACTAGCGATCTACGAGCAGTACTTC.

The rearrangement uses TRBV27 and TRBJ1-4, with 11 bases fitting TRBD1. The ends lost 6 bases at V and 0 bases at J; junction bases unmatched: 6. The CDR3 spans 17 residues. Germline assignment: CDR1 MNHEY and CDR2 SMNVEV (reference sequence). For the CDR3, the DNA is TGTGCCAGCAGACTAAGGACAGGGGGCCCAACTAATGAAAAACTGTTTTTT. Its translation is CASRLRTGGPTNEKLFF.

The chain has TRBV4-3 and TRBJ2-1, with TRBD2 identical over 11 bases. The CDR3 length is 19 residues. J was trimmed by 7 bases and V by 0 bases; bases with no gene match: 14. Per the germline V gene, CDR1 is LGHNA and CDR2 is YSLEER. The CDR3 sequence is CASSQDSPSSGGSGNEQFF. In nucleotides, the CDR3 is TGCGCCAGCAGCCAAGATAGTCCGTCTAGCGGGGGGTCGGGGAATGAGCAGTTCTTC.

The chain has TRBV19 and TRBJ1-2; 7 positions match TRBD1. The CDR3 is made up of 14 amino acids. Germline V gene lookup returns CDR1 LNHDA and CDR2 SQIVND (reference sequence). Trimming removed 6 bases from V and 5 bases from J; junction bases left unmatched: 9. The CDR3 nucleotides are TGTGCCAGTAGCCTGGGACAGACCGTATATGGCTACACCTTC. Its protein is CASSLGQTVYGYTF.

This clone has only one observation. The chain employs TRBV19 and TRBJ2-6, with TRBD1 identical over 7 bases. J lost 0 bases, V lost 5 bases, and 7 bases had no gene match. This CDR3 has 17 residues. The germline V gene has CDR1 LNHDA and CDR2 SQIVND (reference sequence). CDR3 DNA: TGTGCCAGTAGTCTAGGACAGGCGATCTCTGGGGCCAACGTCCTGACTTTC. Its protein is CASSLGQAISGANVLTF.

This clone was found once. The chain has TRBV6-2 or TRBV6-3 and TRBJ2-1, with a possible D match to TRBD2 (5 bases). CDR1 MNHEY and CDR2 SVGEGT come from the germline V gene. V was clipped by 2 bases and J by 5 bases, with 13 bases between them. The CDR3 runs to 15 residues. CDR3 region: CASSYPAGENNEQFF. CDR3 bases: TGTGCCAGCAGTTACCCCGCCGGGGAAAACAATGAGCAGTTCTTC.

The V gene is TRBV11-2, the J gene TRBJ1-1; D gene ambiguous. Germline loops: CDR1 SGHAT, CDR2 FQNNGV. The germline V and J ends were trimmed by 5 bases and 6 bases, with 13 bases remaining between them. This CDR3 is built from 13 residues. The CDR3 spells CASSLPDFAEAFF. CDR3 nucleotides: TGTGCCAGCAGCCTCCCCGATTTTGCTGAAGCTTTCTTT.

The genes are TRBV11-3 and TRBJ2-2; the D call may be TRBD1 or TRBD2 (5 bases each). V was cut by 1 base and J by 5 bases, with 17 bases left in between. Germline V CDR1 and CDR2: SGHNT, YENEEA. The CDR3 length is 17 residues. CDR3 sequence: CASSLVVRARGTGELFF. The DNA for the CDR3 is TGTGCCAGCAGCTTAGTAGTCAGGGCCCGAGGGACCGGGGAGCTGTTTTTT. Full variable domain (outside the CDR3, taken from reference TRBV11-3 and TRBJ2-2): EAGVVQSPRYKIIEKKQPVAFWCNPISGHNTLYWYLQNLGQGPELLIRYENEEAVDDSQLPKDRFSAERLKGVDSTLKIQPAELGDSAVYLCASSLVVRARGTGELFFGEGSRLTVL.

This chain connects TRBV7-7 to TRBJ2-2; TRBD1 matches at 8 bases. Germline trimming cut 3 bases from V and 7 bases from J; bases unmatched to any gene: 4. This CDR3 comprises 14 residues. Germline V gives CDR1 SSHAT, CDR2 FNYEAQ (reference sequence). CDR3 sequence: CASSFDRGRGELFF. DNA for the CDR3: TGTGCCAGCAGCTTTGACAGGGGCCGCGGGGAGCTGTTTTTT.

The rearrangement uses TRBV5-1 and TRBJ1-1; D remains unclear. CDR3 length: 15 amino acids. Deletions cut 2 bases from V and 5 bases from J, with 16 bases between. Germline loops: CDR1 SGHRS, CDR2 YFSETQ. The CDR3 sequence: CASSLLRGGGTEAFF. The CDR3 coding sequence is TGCGCCAGCAGCTTATTACGAGGAGGAGGAACTGAAGCTTTCTTT.

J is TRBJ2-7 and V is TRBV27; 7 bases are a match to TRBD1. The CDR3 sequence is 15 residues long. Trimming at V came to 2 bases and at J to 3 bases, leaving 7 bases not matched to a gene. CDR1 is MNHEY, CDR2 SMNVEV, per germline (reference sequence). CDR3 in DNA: TGTGCCAGCAGTTTAACCGGGTCAGGGGGCTACGAGCAGTACTTC. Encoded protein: CASSLTGSGGYEQYF.

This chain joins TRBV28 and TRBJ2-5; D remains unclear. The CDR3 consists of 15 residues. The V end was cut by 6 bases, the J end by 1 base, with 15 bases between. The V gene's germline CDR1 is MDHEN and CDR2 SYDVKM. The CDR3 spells CASSLLGRSQETQYF. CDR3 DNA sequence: TGTGCCAGCAGCCTCCTTGGACGAAGCCAAGAGACCCAGTACTTC.

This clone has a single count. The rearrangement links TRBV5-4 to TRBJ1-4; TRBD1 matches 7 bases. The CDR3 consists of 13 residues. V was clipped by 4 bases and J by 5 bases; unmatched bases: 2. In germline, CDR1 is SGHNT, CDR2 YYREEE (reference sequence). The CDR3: CASSGDRNEKLFF. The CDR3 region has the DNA TGTGCCAGCAGCGGGGACAGAAATGAAAAACTGTTTTTT.

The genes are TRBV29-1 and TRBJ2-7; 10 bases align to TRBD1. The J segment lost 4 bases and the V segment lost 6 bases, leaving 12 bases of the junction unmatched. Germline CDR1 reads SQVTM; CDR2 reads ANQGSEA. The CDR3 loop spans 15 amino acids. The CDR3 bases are TGCAGCGTGATGACAGGGGGCTATTATTCTTACGAGCAGTACTTC. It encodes CSVMTGGYYSYEQYF.

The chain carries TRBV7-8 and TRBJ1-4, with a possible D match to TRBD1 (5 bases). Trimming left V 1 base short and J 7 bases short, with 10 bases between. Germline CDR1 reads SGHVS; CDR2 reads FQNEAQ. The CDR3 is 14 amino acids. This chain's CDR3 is CASSLETGPEKLFF. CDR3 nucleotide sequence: TGTGCCAGCAGCTTAGAAACAGGTCCTGAAAAACTGTTTTTT.

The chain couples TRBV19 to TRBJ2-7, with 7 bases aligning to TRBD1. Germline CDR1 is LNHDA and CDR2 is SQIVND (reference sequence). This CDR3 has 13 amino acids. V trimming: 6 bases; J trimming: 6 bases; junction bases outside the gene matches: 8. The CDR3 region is CASSFLGTAEQYF. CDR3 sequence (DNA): TGTGCCAGTAGCTTCCTCGGGACAGCCGAGCAGTACTTC.

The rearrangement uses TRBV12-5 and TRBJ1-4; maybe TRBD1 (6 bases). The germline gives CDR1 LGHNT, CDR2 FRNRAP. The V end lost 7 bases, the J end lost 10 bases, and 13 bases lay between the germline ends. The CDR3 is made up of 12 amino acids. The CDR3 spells CASALRGGKLFF. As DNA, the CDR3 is TGTGCTAGTGCCCTGAGGGGGGGAAAACTGTTTTTT.

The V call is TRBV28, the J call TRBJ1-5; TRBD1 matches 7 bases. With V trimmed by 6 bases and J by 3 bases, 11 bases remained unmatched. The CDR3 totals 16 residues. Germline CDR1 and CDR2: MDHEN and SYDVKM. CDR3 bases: TGTGCCAGCAGCCCCGGGACAGCCGCCTTCAATCAGCCCCAGCATTTT. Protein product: CASSPGTAAFNQPQHF.

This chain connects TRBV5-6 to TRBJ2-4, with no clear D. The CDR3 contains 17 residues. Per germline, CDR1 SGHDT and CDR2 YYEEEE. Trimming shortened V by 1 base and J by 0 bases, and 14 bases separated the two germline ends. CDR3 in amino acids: CASSLRVPLEAKNIQYF. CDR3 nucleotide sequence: TGTGCCAGCAGCTTGCGCGTGCCCCTCGAAGCCAAAAACATTCAGTACTTC.

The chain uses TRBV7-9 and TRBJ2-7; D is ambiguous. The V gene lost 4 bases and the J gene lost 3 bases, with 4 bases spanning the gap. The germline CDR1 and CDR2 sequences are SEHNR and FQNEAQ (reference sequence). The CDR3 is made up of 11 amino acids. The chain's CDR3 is CASSSLYEQYF. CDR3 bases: TGTGCCAGCAGCTCCCTCTACGAGCAGTACTTC.

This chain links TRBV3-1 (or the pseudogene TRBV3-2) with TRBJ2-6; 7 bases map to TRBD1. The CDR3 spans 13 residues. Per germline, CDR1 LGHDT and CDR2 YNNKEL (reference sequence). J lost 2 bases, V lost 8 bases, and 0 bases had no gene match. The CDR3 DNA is TGTGCCAGCGACAGGGCTGGGGCCAACGTCCTGACTTTC. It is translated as CASDRAGANVLTF.

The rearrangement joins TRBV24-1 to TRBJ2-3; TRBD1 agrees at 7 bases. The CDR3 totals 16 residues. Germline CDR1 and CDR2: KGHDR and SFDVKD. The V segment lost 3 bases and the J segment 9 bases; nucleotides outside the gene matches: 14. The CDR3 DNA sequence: TGTGCCACCAGTGATAACACAGGGGTAACTGCGCGGACGCAGTATTTT. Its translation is CATSDNTGVTARTQYF.

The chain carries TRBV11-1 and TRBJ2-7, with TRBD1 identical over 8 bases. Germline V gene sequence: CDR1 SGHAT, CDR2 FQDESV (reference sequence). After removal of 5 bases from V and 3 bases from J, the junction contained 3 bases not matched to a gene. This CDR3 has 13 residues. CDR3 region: CASSQDRVYEQYF. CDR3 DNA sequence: TGTGCCAGCAGCCAGGACAGGGTCTACGAGCAGTACTTC.

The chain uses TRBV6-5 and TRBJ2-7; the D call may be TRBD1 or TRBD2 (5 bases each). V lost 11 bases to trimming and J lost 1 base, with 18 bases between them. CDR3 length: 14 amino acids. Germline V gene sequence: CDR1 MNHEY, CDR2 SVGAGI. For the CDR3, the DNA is TGTGCCGCCAGCCCCTGGGACCGGTCCTACGAGCAGTACTTC. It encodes CAASPWDRSYEQYF.

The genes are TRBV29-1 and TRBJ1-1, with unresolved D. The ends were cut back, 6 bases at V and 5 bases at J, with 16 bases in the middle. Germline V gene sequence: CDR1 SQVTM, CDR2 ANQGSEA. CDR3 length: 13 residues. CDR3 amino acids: CSVAQGRTTEAFF. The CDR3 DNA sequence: TGCAGCGTGGCCCAAGGCAGGACGACTGAAGCTTTCTTT.

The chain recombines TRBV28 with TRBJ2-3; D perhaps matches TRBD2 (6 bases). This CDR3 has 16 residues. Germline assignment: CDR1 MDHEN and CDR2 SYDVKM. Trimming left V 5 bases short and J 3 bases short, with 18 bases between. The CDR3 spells CASSILAATRTDTQYF. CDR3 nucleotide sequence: TGTGCCAGCAGTATCTTAGCGGCCACAAGAACAGATACGCAGTATTTT.

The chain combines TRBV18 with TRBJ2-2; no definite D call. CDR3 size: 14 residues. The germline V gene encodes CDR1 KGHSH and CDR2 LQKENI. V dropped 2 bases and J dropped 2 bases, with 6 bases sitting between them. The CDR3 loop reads CASSPSRNTGELFF. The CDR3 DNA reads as TGTGCCAGCTCACCATCCAGAAACACCGGGGAGCTGTTTTTT. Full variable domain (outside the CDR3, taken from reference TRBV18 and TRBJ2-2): NAGVMQNPRHLVRRRGQEARLRCSPMKGHSHVYWYRQLPEEGLKFMVYLQKENIIDESGMPKERFSAEFPKEGPSILRIQQVVRGDSAAYFCASSPSRNTGELFFGEGSRLTVL.

The DNA of the CDR3 is TGTGCCAGCTCACCCGCGGGAGGGGCCTACGAGCAGTACTTC. It translates to CASSPAGGAYEQYF. The genes are TRBV18 and TRBJ2-7, with TRBD2 matching 9 bases. The germline V gene has CDR1 KGHSH and CDR2 LQKENI. The V and J ends lost 3 bases and 2 bases, in that order; junction bases with no gene match: 2. The CDR3 extends over 14 amino acids.

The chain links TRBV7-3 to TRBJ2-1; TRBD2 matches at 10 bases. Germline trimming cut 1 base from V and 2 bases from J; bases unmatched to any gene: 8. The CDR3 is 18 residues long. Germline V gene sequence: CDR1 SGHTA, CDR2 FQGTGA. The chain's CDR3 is CASSLNPTGTSAYNEQFF. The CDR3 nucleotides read TGTGCCAGCAGCTTAAATCCGACAGGGACTAGCGCCTACAATGAGCAGTTCTTC.

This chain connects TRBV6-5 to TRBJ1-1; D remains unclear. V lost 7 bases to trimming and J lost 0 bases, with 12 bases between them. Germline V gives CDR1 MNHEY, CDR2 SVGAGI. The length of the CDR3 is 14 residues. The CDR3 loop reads CASTEGGLNTEAFF. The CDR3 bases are TGTGCCAGCACCGAAGGAGGGCTGAACACTGAAGCTTTCTTT.

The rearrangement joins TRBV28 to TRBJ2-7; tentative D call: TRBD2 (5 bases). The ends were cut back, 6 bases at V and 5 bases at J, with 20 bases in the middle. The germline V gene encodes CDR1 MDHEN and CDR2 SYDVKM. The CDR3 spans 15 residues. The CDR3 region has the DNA TGTGCCAGCAGGCCCGGAGGCTCGACGGTCCACGAGCAGTACTTC. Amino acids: CASRPGGSTVHEQYF.